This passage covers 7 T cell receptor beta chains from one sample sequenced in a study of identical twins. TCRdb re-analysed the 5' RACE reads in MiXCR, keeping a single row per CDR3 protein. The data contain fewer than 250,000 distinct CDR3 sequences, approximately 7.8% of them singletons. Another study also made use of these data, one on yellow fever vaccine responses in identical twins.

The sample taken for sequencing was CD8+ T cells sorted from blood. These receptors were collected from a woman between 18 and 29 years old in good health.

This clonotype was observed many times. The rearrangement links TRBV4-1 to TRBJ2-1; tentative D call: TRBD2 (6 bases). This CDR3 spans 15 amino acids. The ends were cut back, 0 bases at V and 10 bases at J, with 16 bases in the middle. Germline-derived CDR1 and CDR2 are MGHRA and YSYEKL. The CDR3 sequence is CASSQDPTSYSEQFF. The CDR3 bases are TGCGCCAGCAGCCAAGATCCCACTAGCTATTCGGAGCAGTTCTTC.

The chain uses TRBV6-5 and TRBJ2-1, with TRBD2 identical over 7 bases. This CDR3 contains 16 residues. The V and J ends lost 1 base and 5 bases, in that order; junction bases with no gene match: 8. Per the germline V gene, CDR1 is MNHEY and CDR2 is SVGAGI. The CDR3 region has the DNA TGTGCCAGCAGTTACTTTTGGGCGGGGGAGAACAATGAGCAGTTCTTC. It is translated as CASSYFWAGENNEQFF.

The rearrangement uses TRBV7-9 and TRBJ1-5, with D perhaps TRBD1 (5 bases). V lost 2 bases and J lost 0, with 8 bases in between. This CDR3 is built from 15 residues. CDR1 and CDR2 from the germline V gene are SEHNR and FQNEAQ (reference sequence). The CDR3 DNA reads TGTGCCAGCAGCTTATTAGGGGATAGCAATCAGCCCCAGCATTTT. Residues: CASSLLGDSNQPQHF.

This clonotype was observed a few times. The CDR3 region has the DNA TGTGCCAGCCCGGGACCCCAGGCCGGGGAGCTGTTTTTT. This encodes CASPGPQAGELFF. J is TRBJ2-2 and V is TRBV7-9; D tentatively reads TRBD1 or TRBD2 (5 bases each). CDR1 and CDR2 (germline): SEHNR, FQNEAQ (reference sequence). V lost 8 bases and J lost 6, with 13 bases in between. The CDR3 spans 13 residues.

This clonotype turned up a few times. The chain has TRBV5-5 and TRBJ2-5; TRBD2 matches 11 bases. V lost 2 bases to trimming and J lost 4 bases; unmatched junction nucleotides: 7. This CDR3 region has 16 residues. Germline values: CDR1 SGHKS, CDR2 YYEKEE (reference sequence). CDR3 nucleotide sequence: TGTGCCAGCAGCTTTCTAGCGGGGGGAGGGTTAGAGACCCAGTACTTC. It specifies CASSFLAGGGLETQYF.

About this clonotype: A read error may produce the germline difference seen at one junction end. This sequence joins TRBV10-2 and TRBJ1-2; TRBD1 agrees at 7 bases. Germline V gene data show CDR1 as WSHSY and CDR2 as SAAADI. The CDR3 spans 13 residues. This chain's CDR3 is CASSELGQGDIRF. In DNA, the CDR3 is TGCGCCAGCAGTGAGTTGGGGCAGGGGGACATCCGCTTC.

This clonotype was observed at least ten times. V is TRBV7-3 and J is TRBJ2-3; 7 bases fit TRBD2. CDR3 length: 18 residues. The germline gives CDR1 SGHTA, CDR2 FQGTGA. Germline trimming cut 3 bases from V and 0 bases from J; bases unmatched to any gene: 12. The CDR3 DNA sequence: TGTGCCAGCAGCTTGGTGGGTTCTAGCGGCCCTAGCACAGATACGCAGTATTTT. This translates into CASSLVGSSGPSTDTQYF.